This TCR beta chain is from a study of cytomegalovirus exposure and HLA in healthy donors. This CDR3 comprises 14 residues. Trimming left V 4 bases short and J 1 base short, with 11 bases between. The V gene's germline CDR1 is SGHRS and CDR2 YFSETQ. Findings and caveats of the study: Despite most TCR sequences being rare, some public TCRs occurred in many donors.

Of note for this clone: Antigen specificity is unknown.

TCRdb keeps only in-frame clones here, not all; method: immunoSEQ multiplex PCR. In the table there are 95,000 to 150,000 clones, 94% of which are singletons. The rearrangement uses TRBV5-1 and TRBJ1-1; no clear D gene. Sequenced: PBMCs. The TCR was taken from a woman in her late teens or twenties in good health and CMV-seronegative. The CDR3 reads CASSLGSGNTEAFF. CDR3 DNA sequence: TGCGCCAGCAGCCTGGGGTCCGGGAACACTGAAGCTTTCTTT.